Below, 30 T cell receptor beta chains from the same sample are listed, as sequenced in a study of blood T cell repertoires in COVID-19. The protocol was immunoSEQ multiplex PCR, while the TCRdb copy is restricted to in-frame clones and leaves out a portion. The repertoire holds over 100,000 clones, with roughly 86% as singletons. Sequencing input: peripheral blood. These receptors all stem from a woman aged 65 to 85 with COVID-19, enrolled during active disease.

The rearrangement joins TRBV6-5 to TRBJ1-2; TRBD1 is a possible D gene (6 bases). The CDR3 consists of 15 residues. With 6 bases removed from V and 0 bases from J, the gap between germline ends came to 14 bases. Germline V CDR1 and CDR2: MNHEY, SVGAGI. The CDR3 sequence: CASSPRTDTNYGYTF. CDR3 DNA: TGTGCCAGCAGCCCCCGGACAGACACTAACTATGGCTACACCTTC.

The chain carries TRBV7-8 and TRBJ1-3; 7 bases are shared with TRBD1. The CDR3 has 16 amino acids. Germline CDR1 SGHVS, CDR2 FQNEAQ. Losses at the gene ends were 5 bases for V and 0 bases for J; bases not matched to a gene: 7. The CDR3 DNA reads as TGTGCCAGCAGCCGAGCGGGACAGAACTCTGGAAACACCATATATTTT. Its translation is CASSRAGQNSGNTIYF.

The V and J genes are TRBV6-5 and TRBJ1-2; 7 bases agree with TRBD1. Germline V gene sequence: CDR1 MNHEY, CDR2 SVGAGI. With 6 bases clipped from V and 4 bases from J, the junction kept 11 bases outside the gene matches. This CDR3 has 15 residues. The CDR3 DNA reads TGTGCCAGCAGAGAGGCGCCAGGGGGGACCTATGGCTACACCTTC. Amino acid sequence: CASREAPGGTYGYTF.

V and J are TRBV5-5 and TRBJ2-7; 9 bases align to TRBD1. The length of the CDR3 is 17 residues. CDR1 SGHKS and CDR2 YYEKEE come from the germline V gene (reference sequence). V dropped 2 bases and J dropped 3; count of bases not matched to a gene: 12. The CDR3 sequence is CASSLPDGTGRLYEQYF. CDR3 coding DNA: TGTGCCAGCAGCTTACCGGACGGGACAGGGCGTCTCTACGAGCAGTACTTC.

The genes are TRBV7-2 and TRBJ1-1; D gene uncertain. Trimming took off 2 bases at V and 4 bases at J, with 2 bases between the two ends. Germline CDR1 SGHTA, CDR2 FQGNSA. CDR3 length: 11 residues. DNA of the CDR3: TGTGCCAGCAGCTTACTCACTGAAGCTTTCTTT. Protein product: CASSLLTEAFF.

The count of this clone is one. One end of the junction is discordant with germline, which a read error may explain. The chain carries TRBV12-3 or TRBV12-4 and TRBJ2-7, with TRBD1 matching over 7 bases. The CDR3 contains 13 residues. The CDR3 loop reads CVSRRQGTYEQYF. The CDR3 DNA is TGTGTCAGCCGTCGACAGGGTACCTACGAGCAGTACTTC.

This rearrangement joins TRBV7-3 to TRBJ2-1, with 12 bases that match TRBD2. This CDR3 is built from 15 residues. V was pared by 5 bases and J by 6 bases, with 5 bases of the junction left unmatched. Germline CDR1 is SGHTA and CDR2 is FQGTGA. The CDR3 sequence is CASSRGTSGFNEQFF. The CDR3 region has the DNA TGTGCCAGCAGCCGGGGGACTAGCGGGTTCAATGAGCAGTTCTTC.

This sequence joins TRBV5-4 and TRBJ1-1, with D unresolved. Trimming stripped 0 bases from V and 6 bases from J, with 9 bases between. The CDR3 spans 13 residues. Germline loops: CDR1 SGHNT, CDR2 YYREEE (reference sequence). The CDR3 sequence is CASSLGREPEAFF. The CDR3 DNA sequence: TGTGCCAGCAGCTTGGGTAGGGAGCCTGAAGCTTTCTTT.

The chain's CDR3 is CAWSPNTGPQHF. CDR3 coding DNA: TGTGCCTGGAGCCCAAACACGGGACCCCAGCATTTT. The chain uses TRBV30 and TRBJ1-5, with D unclear. Germline V gives CDR1 GTSNPN, CDR2 SVGIG (reference sequence). The CDR3 extends over 12 amino acids. V lost 3 bases, J lost 10 bases, and 13 bases lay in between.

V and J are TRBV3-1 (or the pseudogene TRBV3-2) and TRBJ2-2; 11 nucleotides align to TRBD1. The ends lost 4 bases at V and 4 bases at J; junction bases unmatched: 2. This CDR3 comprises 15 residues. Germline CDR1 reads LGHDT; CDR2 reads YNNKEL (reference sequence). In nucleotides, the CDR3 is TGTGCCAGCAGCCCCGGGACAGGGGGCACCGGGGAGCTGTTTTTT. This encodes CASSPGTGGTGELFF.

This clone appeared a few times. The rearrangement links TRBV10-2 to TRBJ2-7, with no clear D. The CDR3 totals 11 residues. In germline, CDR1 is WSHSY, CDR2 SAAADI. The germline V and J ends were trimmed by 8 bases and 0 bases, with 5 bases remaining between them. The CDR3 reads CASGPSYEQYF. DNA of the CDR3: TGCGCCAGCGGCCCCTCCTACGAGCAGTACTTC.

This chain uses TRBV9 with TRBJ2-5; tentative D call: TRBD2 (6 bases). The CDR3 has 15 residues. Germline V lookup: CDR1 SGDLS, CDR2 YYNGEE. V dropped 2 bases and J dropped 5 bases, with 16 bases sitting between them. Here the CDR3 DNA reads TGTGCCAGCAGCGTCCCAGGGACTGGGTGGGAGACCCAGTACTTC. This encodes CASSVPGTGWETQYF. Full variable domain (remainder filled in from reference TRBV9 and TRBJ2-5): DSGVTQTPKHLITATGQRVTLRCSPRSGDLSVYWYQQSLDQGLQFLIQYYNGEERAKGNILERFSAQQFPDLHSELNLSSLELGDSALYFCASSVPGTGWETQYFGPGTRLLVL.

V is TRBV18 and J is TRBJ1-1, with D perhaps TRBD1 (5 bases). CDR1 is KGHSH, CDR2 LQKENI, per germline. V lost 4 bases and J 3 bases, leaving 12 bases between the germline ends. This CDR3 has 14 amino acids. This CDR3 reads CASSLQGKDTEAFF. Here the CDR3 DNA reads TGTGCCAGCTCACTCCAGGGTAAGGACACTGAAGCTTTCTTT.

The V and J genes are TRBV28 and TRBJ1-4; TRBD1 is a possible D gene (5 bases). Trimming took 7 bases from V and 8 from J, leaving 11 bases between them. The CDR3 covers 12 residues. Looked up from germline, CDR1 is MDHEN and CDR2 is SYDVKM. CDR3 in amino acids: CASTPRGEKLFF. In nucleotides, the CDR3 is TGTGCCAGCACCCCCCGGGGGGAAAAACTGTTTTTT.

The V gene is TRBV28, the J gene TRBJ2-2; D is unresolved. Germline CDR1 reads MDHEN; CDR2 reads SYDVKM. This CDR3 spans 16 amino acids. Trimming took off 2 bases at V and 0 bases at J, with 10 bases between the two ends. In nucleotides, the CDR3 is TGTGCCAGCAGTTTAGACACGGCCTCGAACACCGGGGAGCTGTTTTTT. Translated: CASSLDTASNTGELFF.

This clone was counted once. DNA for the CDR3: TGTGCCAGCAGCCGGACAGGGTACGAGCAGTACTTC. This encodes CASSRTGYEQYF. This rearrangement joins TRBV3-1 (or the pseudogene TRBV3-2) to TRBJ2-7, with 8 bases that match TRBD1. This CDR3 has 12 amino acids. The V and J ends lost 4 bases and 4 bases, in that order; junction bases with no gene match: 0. The germline CDR1 and CDR2 sequences are LGHDT and YNNKEL (reference sequence).

The chain combines TRBV5-1 with TRBJ2-5; 12 nucleotides match TRBD2. J gave up 9 bases and V 4 bases, and 10 bases lay outside the gene matches. The length of the CDR3 is 15 residues. Germline V CDR1 and CDR2: SGHRS, YFSETQ. CDR3 coding DNA: TGCGCCAGCAGCGCTACGACTAGCGGGGGAAAGTCCCAGTACTTC. It codes for CASSATTSGGKSQYF.

The J gene is TRBJ2-2, the V gene TRBV5-1; possible D gene TRBD2, 6 bases. The CDR3 runs to 15 residues. Per the germline V gene, CDR1 is SGHRS and CDR2 is YFSETQ. With 1 base removed from V and 7 bases from J, the gap between germline ends came to 14 bases. The CDR3 region has the DNA TGCGCCAGCAGCTTGAACGGCGGGGCGGGCGGGGAGCTGTTTTTT. It yields the protein CASSLNGGAGGELFF. The complete variable domain, with remaining parts taken from reference TRBV5-1 and TRBJ2-2, reads KAGVTQTPRYLIKTRGQQVTLSCSPISGHRSVSWYQQTPGQGLQFLFEYFSETQRNKGNFPGRFSGRQFSNSRSEMNVSTLELGDSALYLCASSLNGGAGGELFFGEGSRLTVL.

The rearrangement joins TRBV4-2 to TRBJ1-5, with a possible D match to TRBD1 (5 bases). CDR1 is LGHNA and CDR2 is YNFKEQ in the germline V gene. This CDR3 has 16 residues. The V end was cut by 0 bases, the J end by 1 base, with 10 bases between. CDR3 coding DNA: TGTGCCAGCAGCCAAGATTGGGGGGAAAGCAATCAGCCCCAGCATTTT. This translates into CASSQDWGESNQPQHF.

The CDR3 DNA sequence: TGTGCCAGTAGTATAGCCCGGACAGGGGGGGAGAACAATCAGCCCCAGCATTTT. It codes for CASSIARTGGENNQPQHF. The genes are TRBV19 and TRBJ1-5; 10 bases align to TRBD1. This CDR3 has 18 amino acids. CDR1 is LNHDA and CDR2 is SQIVND in the germline V gene (reference sequence). The V and J ends lost 1 base and 3 bases, in that order; junction bases with no gene match: 9.

This chain connects TRBV11-2 to TRBJ1-3; D unclear. Deletions cut 2 bases from V and 8 bases from J, with 10 bases between. Germline V CDR1 and CDR2: SGHAT, FQNNGV. The CDR3 consists of 13 residues. The CDR3, as DNA: TGTGCCAGCAGCTTACCTCACCAGGACACCATATATTTT. Translating gives CASSLPHQDTIYF. Combining the CDR3 with reference TRBV11-2 and TRBJ1-3 gives the whole variable domain EAGVAQSPRYKIIEKRQSVAFWCNPISGHATLYWYQQILGQGPKLLIQFQNNGVVDDSQLPKDRFSAERLKGVDSTLKIQPAKLEDSAVYLCASSLPHQDTIYFGEGSWLTVV.

In its sample, this clone was seen once. The V call is TRBV3-1 (or the pseudogene TRBV3-2), the J call TRBJ2-2; 10 bases are shared with TRBD2. CDR1 is LGHDT and CDR2 is YNNKEL in the germline V gene (reference sequence). The CDR3 is 18 amino acids. V gave up 1 base and J gave up 0 bases; unmatched junction bases: 5. The CDR3 here is CASSQGLAGATNTGELFF. CDR3 in DNA: TGTGCCAGCAGCCAAGGTCTAGCGGGGGCGACGAACACCGGGGAGCTGTTTTTT.

The chain uses TRBV28 and TRBJ2-2; D is possibly TRBD1 (5 bases). The V gene's germline CDR1 is MDHEN and CDR2 SYDVKM. The CDR3 runs to 15 residues. Trimming took off 3 bases at V and 4 bases at J, with 12 bases between the two ends. The DNA for the CDR3 is TGTGCCAGCAGTTTTCGCAGGGTAGGCACCGGGGAGCTGTTTTTT. The encoded protein is CASSFRRVGTGELFF. Based on the CDR3 plus reference TRBV28 and TRBJ2-2, the full variable domain is DVKVTQSSRYLVKRTGEKVFLECVQDMDHENMFWYRQDPGLGLRLIYFSYDVKMKEKGDIPEGYSVSREKKERFSLILESASTNQTSMYLCASSFRRVGTGELFFGEGSRLTVL.

This chain connects TRBV30 to TRBJ1-5; the D gene is possibly TRBD1 (5 bases). The CDR3 runs 13 residues. V lost 1 base to trimming and J lost 7 bases, with 11 bases between them. Germline CDR1 GTSNPN, CDR2 SVGIG (reference sequence). The CDR3 region has the DNA TGTGCCTGGAGTGGGGGGGGGTGGCAGCCCCAGCATTTT. Its translation: CAWSGGGWQPQHF.

This chain connects TRBV27 to TRBJ1-6, with unresolved D. Trimming took off 2 bases at V and 0 bases at J, with 11 bases between the two ends. Germline V lookup: CDR1 MNHEY, CDR2 SMNVEV (reference sequence). CDR3 length equals 17 residues. DNA for the CDR3: TGTGCCAGCAGTTTAAGAGCTAGGCCCTCCTATAATTCACCCCTCCACTTT. Translated: CASSLRARPSYNSPLHF.

Only a few counts were recorded for this clone. The chain employs TRBV4-1 and TRBJ1-6; maybe TRBD1 (6 bases). This CDR3 is built from 14 residues. Germline CDR1 MGHRA, CDR2 YSYEKL. V shed 0 bases and J shed 11 bases, with 11 bases lying between them. CDR3 DNA: TGCGCCAGCAGCCAAGACACAGGGCGGACACCCCTCCACTTT. Protein product: CASSQDTGRTPLHF.

A few counts support this clone. J is TRBJ1-2 and V is TRBV6-5; D remains ambiguous. V lost 0 bases, J lost 7 bases, and 18 bases lay in between. CDR3 length: 16 amino acids. CDR1 and CDR2 from the germline V gene are MNHEY and SVGAGI. The CDR3 spells CASSYSRPQWQAGYTF. The DNA of the CDR3 is TGTGCCAGCAGTTACTCGAGACCACAGTGGCAGGCTGGCTACACCTTC.

This sequence joins TRBV12-3 or TRBV12-4 and TRBJ2-5; 8 bases map to TRBD1. J was trimmed by 4 bases and V by 8 bases; bases with no gene match: 6. CDR3 size: 13 residues. The CDR3 DNA reads TGTGCCAGCCGGGGACAGGTAGGAGAGACCCAGTACTTC. It encodes CASRGQVGETQYF.

This clone was counted once. CDR3 protein: CASSWGRDLGYEQYF. CDR3 in DNA: TGTGCCAGCAGCTGGGGGAGGGACCTCGGCTACGAGCAGTACTTC. The chain has TRBV5-4 and TRBJ2-7, with 7 bases that match TRBD2. J lost 3 bases, V lost 3 bases, and 9 bases had no gene match. This CDR3 spans 15 amino acids. Germline CDR1 SGHNT, CDR2 YYREEE (reference sequence).

The chain is built from TRBV7-3 and TRBJ1-1; TRBD1 aligns across 8 bases. The ends lost 5 bases at V and 7 bases at J; junction bases unmatched: 12. Germline V gene data show CDR1 as SGHTA and CDR2 as FQGTGA. There are 15 residues in the CDR3. CDR3 sequence (DNA): TGTGCCAGCAGCCTAGGACAGGGAGCGGGTTTTGAAGCTTTCTTT. It is translated as CASSLGQGAGFEAFF.